These 3 T cell receptor beta chains share one sample of origin, sequenced in a study of cytomegalovirus exposure and HLA in healthy donors. The study ran its PCR with 60 Vbeta and 13 Jbeta primers. Some clones are missing from TCRdb's copy, which holds only in-frame ones; the method was immunoSEQ multiplex PCR. The top ten clones hold approximately 2% of a sample with around 180,000 clones, around 81% of them seen once. Specimen: PBMCs. The receptors here all came from a woman younger than 35 in good health and CMV-seropositive.

The J gene is TRBJ2-3, the V gene TRBV6-5, with TRBD2 matching 7 bases. CDR1 and CDR2 (germline): MNHEY, SVGAGI. The CDR3 is made up of 14 amino acids. The V gene end was trimmed by 5 bases and the J gene end by 6 bases; junction bases not matched to a gene: 8. CDR3 bases: TGTGCCAGCAGTCCCAGCGGGGACGGCGATACGCAGTATTTT. Protein sequence: CASSPSGDGDTQYF.

The CDR3 loop reads CASSEHSNQPQHF. CDR3 nucleotides: TGTGCCAGCAGTGAACATAGCAATCAGCCCCAGCATTTT. This chain uses TRBV25-1 with TRBJ1-5; no clear D gene. The V end was cut by 2 bases, the J end by 0 bases, with 2 bases between. The CDR3 sequence is 13 residues long. Germline V CDR1 and CDR2: MGHDK, SYGVNS.

The genes are TRBV6-4 and TRBJ2-1, with 7 bases fitting TRBD2. Germline loops: CDR1 MRHNA, CDR2 SNTAGT. The CDR3 is 15 amino acids. V lost 5 bases, J lost 1 base, and 5 bases stayed unmatched. DNA for the CDR3: TGTGCCAGCAGTCCGTCCGGGGGGTCCTACAATGAGCAGTTCTTC. Amino acids: CASSPSGGSYNEQFF.